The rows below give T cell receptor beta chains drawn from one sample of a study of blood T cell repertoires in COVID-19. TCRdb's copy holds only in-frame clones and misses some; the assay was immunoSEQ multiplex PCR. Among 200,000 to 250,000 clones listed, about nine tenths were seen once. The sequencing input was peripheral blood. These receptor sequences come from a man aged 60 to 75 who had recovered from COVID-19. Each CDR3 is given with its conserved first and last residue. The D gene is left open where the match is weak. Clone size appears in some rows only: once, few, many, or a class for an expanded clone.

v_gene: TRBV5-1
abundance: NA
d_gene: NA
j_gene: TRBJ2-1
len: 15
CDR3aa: CASSSLQGSYNEQFF
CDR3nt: TGCGCCAGCAGCTCCCTCCAGGGCTCCTACAATGAGCAGTTCTTC

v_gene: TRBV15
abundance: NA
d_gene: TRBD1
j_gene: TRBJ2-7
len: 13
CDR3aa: CATSGRTGGEQYF
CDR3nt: TGTGCCACCAGCGGAAGAACAGGGGGCGAGCAGTACTTC

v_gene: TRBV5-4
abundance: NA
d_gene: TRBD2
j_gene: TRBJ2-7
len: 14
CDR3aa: CASSGTSGSYEQYF
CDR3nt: TGTGCCAGCAGCGGGACTAGCGGGAGTTACGAGCAGTACTTC

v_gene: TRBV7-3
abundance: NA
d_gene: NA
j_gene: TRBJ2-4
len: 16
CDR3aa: CASSLEGATAKNIQYF
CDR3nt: TGTGCCAGCAGCTTAGAAGGGGCCACAGCCAAAAACATTCAGTACTTC

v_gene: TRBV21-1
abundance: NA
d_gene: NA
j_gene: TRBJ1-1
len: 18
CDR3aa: CASCLQGATQKGNTEAFF
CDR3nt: TGTGCCAGCTGCCTCCAAGGGGCAACTCAAAAGGGGAACACTGAAGCTTTCTTT

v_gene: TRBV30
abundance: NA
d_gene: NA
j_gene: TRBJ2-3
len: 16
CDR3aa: CAWSALSGVSTDTQYF
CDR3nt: TGTGCCTGGAGTGCCCTTTCAGGGGTTAGCACAGATACGCAGTATTTT

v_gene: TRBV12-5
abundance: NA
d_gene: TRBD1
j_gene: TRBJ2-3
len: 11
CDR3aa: CASTGGDTQYF
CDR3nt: TGTGCTAGCACAGGGGGAGATACGCAGTATTTT

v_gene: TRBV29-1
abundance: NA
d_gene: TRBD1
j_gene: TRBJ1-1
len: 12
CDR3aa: CSGRQGYTEAFF
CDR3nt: TGCAGCGGAAGACAGGGATACACTGAAGCTTTCTTT

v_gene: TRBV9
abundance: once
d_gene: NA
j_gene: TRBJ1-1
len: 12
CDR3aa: CASSVPGRPTFF
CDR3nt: TGTGCCAGCAGCGTGCCAGGGCGGCCGACTTTCTTT

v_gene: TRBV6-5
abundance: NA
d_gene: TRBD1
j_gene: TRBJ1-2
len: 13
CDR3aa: CASRDRGPYGYTF
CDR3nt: TGTGCCAGCAGGGACAGGGGGCCCTATGGCTACACCTTC

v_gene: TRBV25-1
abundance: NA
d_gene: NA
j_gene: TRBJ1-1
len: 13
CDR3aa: CASSLQGSTEAFF
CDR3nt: TGTGCCAGCAGCTTACAGGGTAGCACTGAAGCTTTCTTT

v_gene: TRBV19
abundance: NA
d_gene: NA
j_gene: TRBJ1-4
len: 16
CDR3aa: CASSSLGRTTNEKLFF
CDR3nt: TGTGCCAGTAGTAGTCTTGGGAGGACAACTAATGAAAAACTGTTTTTT

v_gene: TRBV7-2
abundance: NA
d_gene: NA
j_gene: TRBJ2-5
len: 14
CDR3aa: CASSTGTIKETQYF
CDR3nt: TGTGCCAGCAGTACCGGGACAATTAAAGAGACCCAGTACTTC

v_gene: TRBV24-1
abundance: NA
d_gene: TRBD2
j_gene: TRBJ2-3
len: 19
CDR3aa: CATSATTSGRALWTDTQYF
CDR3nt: TGTGCCACCAGTGCCACGACTAGCGGGAGGGCCCTTTGGACAGATACGCAGTATTTT

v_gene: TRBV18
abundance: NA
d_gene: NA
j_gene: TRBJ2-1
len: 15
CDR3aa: CASSGFGGPYNEQFF
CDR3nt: TGTGCCAGCTCAGGATTCGGGGGGCCCTACAATGAGCAGTTCTTC

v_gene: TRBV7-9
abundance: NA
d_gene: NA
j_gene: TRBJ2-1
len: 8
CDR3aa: CASSEQFF
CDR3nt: TGTGCCAGCTCGGAGCAGTTCTTC

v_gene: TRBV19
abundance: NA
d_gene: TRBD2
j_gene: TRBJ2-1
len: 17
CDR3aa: CASSIDSSGGAYNEQFF
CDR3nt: TGTGCCAGTAGTATAGACTCAAGCGGGGGGGCCTACAATGAGCAGTTCTTC

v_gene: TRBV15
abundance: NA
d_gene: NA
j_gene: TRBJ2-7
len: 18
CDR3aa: CATSRDLSGTGDLYEQYF
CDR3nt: TGTGCCACCAGCAGAGATTTGAGCGGGACAGGTGACCTGTACGAGCAGTACTTC

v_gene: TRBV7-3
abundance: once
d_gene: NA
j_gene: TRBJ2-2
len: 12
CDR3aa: CASSPNGGELFF
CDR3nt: TGTGCCAGCAGCCCAAACGGCGGGGAGCTGTTTTTT

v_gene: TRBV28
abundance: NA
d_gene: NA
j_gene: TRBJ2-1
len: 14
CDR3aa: CASPEGRSYNEQFF
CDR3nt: TGTGCCAGTCCCGAGGGGAGGTCCTACAATGAGCAGTTCTTC

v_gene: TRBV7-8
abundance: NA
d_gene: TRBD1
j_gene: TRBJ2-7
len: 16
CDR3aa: CASSLSAGTGVYEQYF
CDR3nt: TGTGCCAGCAGCTTATCAGCCGGGACAGGGGTCTACGAGCAGTACTTC

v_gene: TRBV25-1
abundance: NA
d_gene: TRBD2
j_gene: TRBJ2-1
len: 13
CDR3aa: CASSLAGGVEQFF
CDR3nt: TGTGCCAGCAGTCTAGCGGGGGGTGTTGAGCAGTTCTTC

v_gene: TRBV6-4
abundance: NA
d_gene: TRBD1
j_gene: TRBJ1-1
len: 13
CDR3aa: CARKGTANTEAFF
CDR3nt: TGTGCCAGAAAAGGGACAGCTAACACTGAAGCTTTCTTT

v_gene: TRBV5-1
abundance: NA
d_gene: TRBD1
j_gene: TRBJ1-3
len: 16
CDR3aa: CASSLAGTDQGNTIYF
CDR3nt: TGCGCCAGCAGCTTGGCCGGGACAGATCAAGGAAACACCATATATTTT

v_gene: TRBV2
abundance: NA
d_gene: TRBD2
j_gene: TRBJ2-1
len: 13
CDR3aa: CASSLTSENEQFF
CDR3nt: TGTGCCAGCAGCCTGACTAGCGAAAATGAGCAGTTCTTC

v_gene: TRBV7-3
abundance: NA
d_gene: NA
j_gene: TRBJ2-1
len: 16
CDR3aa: CASSLLAEPSYNEQFF
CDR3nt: TGTGCCAGCAGCTTACTCGCGGAGCCCTCCTACAATGAGCAGTTCTTC

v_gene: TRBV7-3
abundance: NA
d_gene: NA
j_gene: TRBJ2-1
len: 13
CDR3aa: CASSPDRYNEQFF
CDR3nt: TGTGCCAGCAGCCCCGACAGATACAATGAGCAGTTCTTC

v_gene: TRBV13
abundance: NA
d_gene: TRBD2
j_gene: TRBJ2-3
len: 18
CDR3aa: CASSFMTSGRGGTDTQYF
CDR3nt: TGTGCCAGCAGCTTTATGACTAGCGGGAGGGGGGGCACAGATACGCAGTATTTT

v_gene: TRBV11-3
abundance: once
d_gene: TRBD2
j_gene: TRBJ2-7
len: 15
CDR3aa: CASSSGTRSGDEQYF
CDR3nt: TGTGCCAGCAGCTCCGGGACTAGAAGTGGGGACGAGCAGTACTTC

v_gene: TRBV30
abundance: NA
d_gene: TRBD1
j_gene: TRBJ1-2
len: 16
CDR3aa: CAWRPTGSRANYGYTF
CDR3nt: TGTGCCTGGAGACCGACAGGGTCTAGGGCTAACTATGGCTACACCTTC

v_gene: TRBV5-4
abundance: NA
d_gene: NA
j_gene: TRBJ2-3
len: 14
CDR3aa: CASSLWVGADTQYF
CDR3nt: TGTGCCAGCAGCTTATGGGTTGGAGCAGATACGCAGTATTTT

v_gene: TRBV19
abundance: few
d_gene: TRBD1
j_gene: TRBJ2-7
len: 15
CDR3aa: CASSIGTGGSYEQYF
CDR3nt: TGTGCCAGTAGTATCGGGACAGGGGGCTCCTACGAGCAGTACTTC

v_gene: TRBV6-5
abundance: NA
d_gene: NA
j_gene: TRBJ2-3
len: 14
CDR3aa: CASSGERSTDTQYF
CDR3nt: TGTGCCAGCAGCGGCGAGAGGAGCACAGATACGCAGTATTTT

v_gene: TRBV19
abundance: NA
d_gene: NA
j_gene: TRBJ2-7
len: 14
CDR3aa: CASSMGRESSEQYF
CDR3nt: TGTGCCAGTAGTATGGGCAGGGAATCGTCCGAGCAGTACTTC

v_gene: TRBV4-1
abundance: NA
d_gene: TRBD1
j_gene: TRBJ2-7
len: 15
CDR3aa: CASSTRDRGPYEQYF
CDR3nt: TGCGCCAGCAGCACCCGGGACAGGGGCCCATACGAGCAGTACTTC

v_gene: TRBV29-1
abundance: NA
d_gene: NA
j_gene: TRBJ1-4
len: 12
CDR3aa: CSVSVNNEKLFF
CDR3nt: TGCAGCGTTTCAGTGAATAATGAAAAACTGTTTTTT

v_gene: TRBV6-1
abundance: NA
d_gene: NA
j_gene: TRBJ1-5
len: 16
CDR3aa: CASSEFTGFVGQPQHF
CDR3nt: TGTGCCAGCAGTGAATTCACGGGGTTTGTAGGTCAGCCCCAGCATTTT

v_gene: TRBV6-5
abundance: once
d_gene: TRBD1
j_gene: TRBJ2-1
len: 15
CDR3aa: CASSYRGTGFHEQFF
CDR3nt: TGTGCCAGCAGTTACCGAGGGACAGGTTTCCATGAGCAGTTCTTC

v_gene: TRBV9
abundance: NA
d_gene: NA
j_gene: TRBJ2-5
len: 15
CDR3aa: CASSVAAGYQETQYF
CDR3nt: TGTGCCAGCAGCGTAGCGGCAGGGTATCAAGAGACCCAGTACTTC

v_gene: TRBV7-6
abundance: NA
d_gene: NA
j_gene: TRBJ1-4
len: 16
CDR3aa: CASSLGGVEVNEKLFF
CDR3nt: TGTGCCAGCAGCTTAGGGGGCGTTGAGGTCAATGAAAAACTGTTTTTT

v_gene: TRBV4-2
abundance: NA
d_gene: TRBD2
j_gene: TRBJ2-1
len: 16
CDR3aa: CASSQGTSGGSNEQFF
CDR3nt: TGTGCCAGCAGCCAAGGGACTAGCGGGGGGAGCAATGAGCAGTTCTTC

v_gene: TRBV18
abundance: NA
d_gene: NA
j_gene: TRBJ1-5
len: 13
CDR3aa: CASSPVRDQPQHF
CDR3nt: TGTGCCAGCTCACCAGTCAGGGATCAGCCCCAGCATTTT

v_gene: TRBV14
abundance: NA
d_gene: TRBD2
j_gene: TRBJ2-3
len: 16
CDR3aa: CASSYGLAGGEDTQYF
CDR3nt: TGTGCCAGCAGCTATGGACTAGCGGGAGGGGAGGATACGCAGTATTTT

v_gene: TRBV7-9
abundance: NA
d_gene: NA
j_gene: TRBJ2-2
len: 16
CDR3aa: CASSLGGLGRTGELFF
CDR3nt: TGTGCCAGCAGCTTAGGCGGGTTAGGGAGAACCGGGGAGCTGTTTTTT

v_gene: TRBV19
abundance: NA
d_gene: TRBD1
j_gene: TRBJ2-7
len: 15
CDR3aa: CASSIRQGAIYEQYF
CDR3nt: TGTGCCAGTAGTATAAGACAGGGGGCGATCTACGAGCAGTACTTC

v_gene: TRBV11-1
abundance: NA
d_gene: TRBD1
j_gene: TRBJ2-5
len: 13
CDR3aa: CASSQDRGETQYF
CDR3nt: TGTGCCAGCAGTCAAGACAGGGGGGAGACCCAGTACTTC

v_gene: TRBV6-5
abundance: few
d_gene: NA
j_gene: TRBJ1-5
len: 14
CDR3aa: CASSPPGYNQPQHF
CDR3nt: TGTGCCAGCAGCCCCCCGGGGTACAATCAGCCCCAGCATTTT

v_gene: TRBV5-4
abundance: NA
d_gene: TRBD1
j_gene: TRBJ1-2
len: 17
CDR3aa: CASSRINRGALNYGYTF
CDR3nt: TGTGCCAGCAGCCGCATTAACAGGGGGGCCCTTAACTATGGCTACACCTTC

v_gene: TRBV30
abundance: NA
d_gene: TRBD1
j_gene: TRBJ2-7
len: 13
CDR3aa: CAYTRDRAGEQYF
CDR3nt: TGTGCCTACACCCGAGACAGGGCTGGCGAGCAGTACTTC

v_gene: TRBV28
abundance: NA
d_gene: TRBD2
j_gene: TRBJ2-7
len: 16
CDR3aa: CASRLGTSGRSYEQYF
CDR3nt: TGTGCCAGCAGGCTGGGGACTAGCGGGAGATCCTACGAGCAGTACTTC

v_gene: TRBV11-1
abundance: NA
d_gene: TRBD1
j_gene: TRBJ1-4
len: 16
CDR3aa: CASSFRQGGSIEKLFF
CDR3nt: TGTGCCAGCAGCTTCCGACAGGGGGGAAGTATTGAAAAACTGTTTTTT

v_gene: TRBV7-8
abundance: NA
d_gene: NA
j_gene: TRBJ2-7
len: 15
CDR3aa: CASSSYGLGGYEQYF
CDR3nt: TGTGCCAGCAGCTCATATGGGTTGGGGGGCTACGAGCAGTACTTC

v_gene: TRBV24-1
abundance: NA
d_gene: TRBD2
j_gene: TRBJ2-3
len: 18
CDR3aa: CATSDQTRGGRAADTQYF
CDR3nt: TGTGCCACCAGTGATCAGACCCGTGGGGGGAGGGCCGCAGATACGCAGTATTTT

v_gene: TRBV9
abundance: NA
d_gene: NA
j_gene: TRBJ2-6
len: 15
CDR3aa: CASSVQVSGANVLTF
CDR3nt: TGTGCCAGCAGCGTGCAGGTCTCTGGGGCCAACGTCCTGACTTTC

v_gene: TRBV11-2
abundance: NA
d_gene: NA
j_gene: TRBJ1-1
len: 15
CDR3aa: CASSAGENRATEAFF
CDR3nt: TGTGCCAGCAGCGCAGGGGAAAACAGGGCGACTGAAGCTTTCTTT

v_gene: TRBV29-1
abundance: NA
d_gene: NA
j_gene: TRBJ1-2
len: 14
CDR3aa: CSVEPGFYSYGYTF
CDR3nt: TGCAGCGTTGAACCAGGGTTCTATTCCTATGGCTACACCTTC

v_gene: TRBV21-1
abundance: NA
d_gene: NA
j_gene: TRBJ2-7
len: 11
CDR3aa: CASPRQYEQYF
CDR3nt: TGTGCCAGCCCCCGACAGTACGAGCAGTACTTC

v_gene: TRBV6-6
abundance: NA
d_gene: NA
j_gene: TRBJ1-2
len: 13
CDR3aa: CASRQGSNYGYTF
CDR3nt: TGTGCCAGTAGGCAGGGGTCGAACTATGGCTACACCTTC

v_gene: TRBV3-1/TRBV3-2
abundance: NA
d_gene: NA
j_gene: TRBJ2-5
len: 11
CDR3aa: CASSNGETQYF
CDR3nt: TGTGCCAGCAGTAACGGAGAGACCCAGTACTTC

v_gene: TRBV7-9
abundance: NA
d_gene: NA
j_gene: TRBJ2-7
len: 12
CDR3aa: CASSLVSYEQYF
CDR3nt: TGTGCCAGCAGCTTAGTTAGCTACGAGCAGTACTTC